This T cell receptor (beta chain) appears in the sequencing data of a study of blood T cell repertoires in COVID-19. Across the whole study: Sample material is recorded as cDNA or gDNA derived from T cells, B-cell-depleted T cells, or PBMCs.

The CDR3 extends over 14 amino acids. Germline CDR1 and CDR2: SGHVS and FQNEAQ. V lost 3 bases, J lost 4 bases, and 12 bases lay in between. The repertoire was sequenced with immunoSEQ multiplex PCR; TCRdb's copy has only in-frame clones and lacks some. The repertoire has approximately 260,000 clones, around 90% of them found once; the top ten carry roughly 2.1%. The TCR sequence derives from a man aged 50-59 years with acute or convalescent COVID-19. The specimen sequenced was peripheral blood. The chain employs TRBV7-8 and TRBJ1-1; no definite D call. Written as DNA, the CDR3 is TGTGCCAGCAGCTTTTACCTCGGAGGCACTGAAGCTTTCTTT. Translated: CASSFYLGGTEAFF.